The table lists the clone carrying this T cell receptor (beta chain) with many counts. Its target is unknown. CDR1 and CDR2 from the germline V gene are SGHTA and FQGNSA. This CDR3 spans 16 amino acids. Trimming cost V 0 bases and J 4 bases; bases outside gene matches: 2. TCRdb redid the calling of the reads with MiXCR, one entry per CDR3 protein. The table has 250,000 to 400,000 distinct CDR3 sequences, 20% to 30% seen once. This specimen comes from a study of T cell repertoires in cytomegalovirus infection. The source of this sequence is a human donor in good health (CMV status not recorded). Some clones in this sample may be carry-over from other donors' samples. Source: cultured PBMCs, taken from culture after CMV antigen stimulation. The genes are TRBV7-2 and TRBJ2-1; 11 bases are a match to TRBD2. For the CDR3, the DNA is TGTGCCAGCAGCTTAGCGGGACTAGCGGCGTACAATGAGCAGTTCTTC. It encodes CASSLAGLAAYNEQFF. Variable domain in full (rest from reference TRBV7-2 and TRBJ2-1): GAGVSQSPSNKVTEKGKDVELRCDPISGHTALYWYRQSLGQGLEFLIYFQGNSAPDKSGLPSDRFSAERTGGSVSTLTIQRTQQEDSAVYLCASSLAGLAAYNEQFFGPGTRLTVL.